A single T cell receptor (beta chain) is shown here with its context. The clone's antigen remains unknown. No base qualities exist here, and no much larger clone lies one base off it. The data stem from a study of radiotherapy plus CTLA-4 blockade in lung cancer (dated by TCRdb to 2017 to 2018). Study-level background: Among enrolled patients, 15% to 20% had an objective response and approximately 30% reached disease control. Here is what the overall study found, with its caveats: After treatment with radiotherapy and ipilimumab, TCR clones that originated in tumors expanded in peripheral blood. Early dynamic changes in blood T cell clones, together with increased serum interferon-beta after radiation, were reported as the strongest predictors of response.

Library preparation used the immunoSEQ multiplex PCR assay. Held by TCRdb, this immuneACCESS table contains in-frame sequences only and omits some clones. Under half of the omission traces to an unresolved V gene where checked; the cause of the rest is unknown. Across this sample there are 25,000 to 35,000 clones, with 80% to 90% seen only once. The ten largest clones represent just under 25% of the sample. The study tested focal radiation therapy combined with CTLA-4 blockade (ipilimumab) in patients with chemo-refractory metastatic non-small-cell lung cancer. Taken from the germline V gene, the CDR1 and CDR2 loops are SGHRS and YFSETQ. The CDR3 spans 17 residues, from the cysteine through the phenylalanine. The sequence is cut down to CDR3 DNA, 51 bases in frame from base 1. V is shortened by 0 bases, J by 1 base, and the region joining them spans 16 bases.

Sequenced here: peripheral blood, sampled from a patient treated with radiotherapy plus ipilimumab. This TCR derives from a human donor with non-small cell lung cancer that progressed on radiotherapy plus ipilimumab. The receptor chain draws on TRBV5-1 and TRBJ1-1, with a weak D call of TRBD1 (5 bases match). CDR3 protein: CASSLVGTGLGNTEAFF. The nucleotides are TGCGCCAGCAGCTTGGTAGGGACTGGTCTGGGGAACACTGAAGCTTTCTTT.